This T cell receptor (beta chain) was obtained from a study of blood T cell repertoires in COVID-19. Study-level background: Sources were T cells, B-cell-depleted T cells, or PBMCs; the material itself was cDNA or gDNA.

After removal of 3 bases from V and 8 bases from J, the junction contained 13 bases not matched to a gene. Germline V gene lookup returns CDR1 MDHEN and CDR2 SYDVKM. The CDR3 is made up of 19 amino acids. Living in roughly 23 US areas, the participants were between roughly 18 and 95 years of age. Donors of Cohort 3 who recovered were those that had two negative PCRs, clearance, or symptom resolution. TCRdb's copy holds only in-frame clones and misses some; the assay was immunoSEQ multiplex PCR. The sample lists about 120,000 clones, roughly 84% seen once, with around 3.9% in the top ten. The specimen sequenced was PBMCs or T cells enriched from blood (not recorded which). The clonotype was recovered from a woman aged 30 to 39 who had recovered from COVID-19. The chain employs TRBV28 and TRBJ2-1; 16 bases match TRBD2. CDR3 bases: TGTGCCAGCAGTTTTGACCCCGGGACTAGCGGGAGGGGTGCTCATGAGCAGTTCTTC. It is translated as CASSFDPGTSGRGAHEQFF.